This T cell receptor beta chain derives from a study of blood T cell repertoires in COVID-19. Study context: Some COVID-19 samples were acute and others convalescent; all came from the United States, Italy and Spain. PBMCs, B-cell-depleted T cells, or T cells provided the cDNA or gDNA that made up the material.

How the authors handled the data: The assay estimated nucleated cells by amplifying reference gene primers. Produced via immunoSEQ multiplex PCR; TCRdb's table is partial and in-frame only. V, J and clone size are those of that table, while D and trimming were read from the DNA. The table has 220,000 or so clones, 80% to 85% seen once. The TCR was taken from a woman in her sixties or seventies who had recovered from COVID-19. The material sequenced was peripheral blood.

CDR3: CASSVSTGTDTGELFF. The CDR3 DNA follows: TGTGCCAGCAGCGTCTCCACAGGAACGGACACCGGGGAGCTGTTTTTT. The chain links TRBV9 to TRBJ2-2, with a tentative D call TRBD1 (5 bases). This CDR3 has 16 amino acids. CDR1 SGDLS and CDR2 YYNGEE come from the germline V gene. V was cut by 2 bases and J by 3 bases, with 14 bases left in between.